Following are 13 T cell receptor beta chains from one sample sequenced in a study of T cell changes during pregnancy in multiple sclerosis. TCRdb's table, derived via immunoSEQ multiplex PCR, lists solely in-frame clones and lacks some. The sample yields around 100,000 clones, about 90% seen once. The sequencing here drew on peripheral blood, taken after pregnancy. All receptors come from a female donor with multiple sclerosis, enrolled in a pregnancy study.

The CDR3 region has the DNA TGTGCCAGCAGCCCTCGGACAGATTACACTGAAGCTTTCTTT. The encoded protein is CASSPRTDYTEAFF. The V gene is TRBV7-2, the J gene TRBJ1-1; the D gene is possibly TRBD1 (6 bases). Trimming cost V 5 bases and J 3 bases, with 13 bases left between them. This CDR3 has 14 residues. CDR1 and CDR2 (germline): SGHTA, FQGNSA.

The chain carries TRBV29-1 and TRBJ1-2, with 8 bases that match TRBD1. Trimming cost V 7 bases and J 1 base; bases outside gene matches: 5. Germline loops: CDR1 SQVTM, CDR2 ANQGSEA. The CDR3 consists of 13 residues. The CDR3 protein is CSAGTGLNYGYTF. CDR3 sequence (DNA): TGCAGCGCGGGGACAGGCCTTAACTATGGCTACACCTTC.

Only one count was recorded for this clone. The V gene is TRBV19, the J gene TRBJ1-1; D is unclear. With 2 bases removed from V and 1 base from J, the gap between germline ends came to 8 bases. There are 14 residues in the CDR3. Germline V gives CDR1 LNHDA, CDR2 SQIVND (reference sequence). CDR3 amino acids: CASSILSTNTEAFF. The CDR3 DNA reads TGTGCCAGTAGTATACTAAGTACGAACACTGAAGCTTTCTTT.

This chain joins TRBV30 and TRBJ1-1, with 9 bases aligning to TRBD1. This CDR3 is 16 amino acids long. From germline, CDR1 is GTSNPN and CDR2 SVGIG (reference sequence). V trimming: 4 bases; J trimming: 5 bases; junction bases outside the gene matches: 14. The CDR3 bases are TGTGCCTGGACCAGACCTATCGACAGGGGGGGGACTGAAGCTTTCTTT. This encodes CAWTRPIDRGGTEAFF.

In this sample, this clone turned up once. The gene calls are TRBV11-2 and TRBJ2-3, with TRBD1 matching 8 bases. CDR1 is SGHAT, CDR2 FQNNGV, per germline. This CDR3 region has 12 residues. The V segment lost 8 bases and the J segment 3 bases; nucleotides outside the gene matches: 1. CDR3 nucleotide sequence: TGTGCCAGCGGACAGGGAACAGATACGCAGTATTTT. As protein: CASGQGTDTQYF.

The J gene is TRBJ2-7, the V gene TRBV5-5; TRBD1 matches 8 bases. The V segment lost 0 bases and the J segment 2 bases; nucleotides outside the gene matches: 1. The CDR3 has 14 amino acids. Germline loops: CDR1 SGHKS, CDR2 YYEKEE (reference sequence). CDR3 DNA sequence: TGTGCCAGCAGCTTGGACAGGGGGGCCTACGAGCAGTACTTC. Its protein product is CASSLDRGAYEQYF.

The chain links TRBV5-5 to TRBJ1-1; a possible D gene is TRBD1 (5 bases). Trimming cost V 2 bases and J 7 bases, with 9 bases left between them. The CDR3 has 12 amino acids. Germline V CDR1 and CDR2: SGHKS, YYEKEE (reference sequence). The CDR3 DNA sequence: TGTGCCAGCAGCTTTCTGGGGGGTGAAGCTTTCTTT. Its translation is CASSFLGGEAFF.

The chain is built from TRBV28 and TRBJ2-7; no firm D call. CDR1 is MDHEN, CDR2 SYDVKM, per germline. V was pared by 8 bases and J by 3 bases, with 14 bases between. The CDR3 runs to 13 residues. For the CDR3, the DNA is TGTGCCAGCCAAGAGGAGATCGGCTACGAGCAGTACTTC. Amino acids: CASQEEIGYEQYF. Full variable domain (outside the CDR3, taken from reference TRBV28 and TRBJ2-7): DVKVTQSSRYLVKRTGEKVFLECVQDMDHENMFWYRQDPGLGLRLIYFSYDVKMKEKGDIPEGYSVSREKKERFSLILESASTNQTSMYLCASQEEIGYEQYFGPGTRLTVT.

This chain connects TRBV2 to TRBJ2-2; D might be TRBD1 (6 bases). The CDR3 sequence is 16 residues long. CDR1 is SNHLY, CDR2 FYNNEI, per germline. Trimming cost V 0 bases and J 4 bases, with 12 bases left between them. The DNA of the CDR3 is TGTGCCAGCAGTGAAGCGCTTCAGGGGCGCACCGGGGAGCTGTTTTTT. Translating it yields CASSEALQGRTGELFF.

The V call is TRBV2, the J call TRBJ2-1, with no clear D. This CDR3 has 15 amino acids. In germline, CDR1 is SNHLY, CDR2 FYNNEI. The V gene lost 6 bases and the J gene lost 0 bases, with 12 bases spanning the gap. CDR3 loop: CASRSQVSSYNEQFF. CDR3 nucleotide sequence: TGTGCCAGCAGGTCCCAGGTGAGCTCCTACAATGAGCAGTTCTTC.

The V call is TRBV6-4, the J call TRBJ2-5; weak D call: TRBD2 (7 bases). Trimming removed 3 bases at V and 5 bases at J, with 16 bases between. CDR1 is MRHNA, CDR2 SNTAGT, per germline. This CDR3 has 15 residues. CDR3 amino acids: CASSEKGGGSETQYF. The CDR3 DNA follows: TGTGCCAGCAGTGAGAAGGGGGGGGGCAGCGAGACCCAGTACTTC.

J is TRBJ1-1 and V is TRBV19; tentative D call: TRBD1 (6 bases). There are 16 residues in the CDR3. Between the trimmed V and J ends, which lost 4 bases and 1 base, there was a span of 16 bases. CDR1 LNHDA and CDR2 SQIVND come from the germline V gene (reference sequence). The CDR3 protein is CASSTFRSGENTEAFF. The CDR3 DNA follows: TGTGCCAGTAGTACCTTCCGTTCAGGGGAGAACACTGAAGCTTTCTTT.

This clone came up once. The chain has TRBV4-2 and TRBJ2-5; D may be TRBD1 (5 bases). Looked up from germline, CDR1 is LGHNA and CDR2 is YNFKEQ. Trimming took off 0 bases at V and 4 bases at J, with 15 bases between the two ends. The CDR3 runs 16 residues. For the CDR3, the DNA is TGTGCCAGCAGCCAAGATACCCAGGGAAATGGAGAGACCCAGTACTTC. Its protein is CASSQDTQGNGETQYF.